This passage covers 9 T cell receptor beta chains from one sample sequenced in a study of T-cell reconstitution after alpha-beta-depleted transplantation in children. Preparing the TCRbeta library involved the use of unique molecular identifiers. TCRdb itself ran the PCR reads through MiXCR, one entry per CDR3 protein. The table lists about 230,000 distinct CDR3 sequences, approximately 10% of them singletons. Material: PBMCs from the stem cell graft donor, obtained from the stem cell graft. The receptors here all came from a human donor who donated a stem cell graft to a child with acute lymphoblastic leukemia.

This clonotype has at least ten counts. This rearrangement joins TRBV12-3 or TRBV12-4 to TRBJ2-2; D remains unclear. This CDR3 has 13 residues. V was trimmed by 5 bases and J by 6 bases, leaving 10 bases between them. CDR3 DNA: TGTGCCAGCAGTCCCAAGGTCCCCGGGGAGCTGTTTTTT. It translates to CASSPKVPGELFF.

This clonotype was seen many times. The rearrangement uses TRBV7-8 and TRBJ1-5; D gene uncertain. The V gene lost 1 base and the J gene lost 10 bases, with 11 bases spanning the gap. This CDR3 is 13 amino acids long. Germline loops: CDR1 SGHVS, CDR2 FQNEAQ. In DNA, the CDR3 is TGTGCCAGCAGCTTAGAGGGTTACCCTCCCCAGCATTTT. It translates to CASSLEGYPPQHF.

This clonotype was observed many times. The chain couples TRBV7-9 to TRBJ1-4; 7 positions match TRBD1. Germline CDR1 SEHNR, CDR2 FQNEAQ (reference sequence). The CDR3 runs to 14 residues. The ends lost 5 bases at V and 4 bases at J; junction bases unmatched: 4. The CDR3 sequence is CASSARDSNEKLFF. The CDR3 coding sequence is TGTGCCAGCAGCGCTAGGGACAGTAATGAAAAACTGTTTTTT.

This sequence joins TRBV20-1 and TRBJ1-6; 11 bases map to TRBD1. The germline V gene encodes CDR1 DFQATT and CDR2 SNEGSKA (reference sequence). J gave up 10 bases and V 3 bases, and 17 bases lay outside the gene matches. This CDR3 has 18 amino acids. The CDR3 sequence: CSASLGQGAPQSGSPLHF. The CDR3 DNA reads TGCAGTGCTAGTTTAGGACAGGGGGCGCCGCAAAGCGGGTCACCCCTCCACTTT.

This clonotype was seen a few times. The rearrangement uses TRBV13 and TRBJ2-7, with D unclear. The length of the CDR3 is 14 residues. Germline V gene data show CDR1 as PRHDT and CDR2 as FYEKMQ (reference sequence). V was trimmed by 0 bases and J by 6 bases, leaving 12 bases between them. The CDR3 protein is CASSLGDGPREQYF. The CDR3 DNA reads TGTGCCAGCAGCTTAGGGGACGGACCTCGCGAGCAGTACTTC.

The chain employs TRBV4-3 and TRBJ1-3; no firm D call. CDR1 LGHNA and CDR2 YSLEER come from the germline V gene. The CDR3 consists of 18 residues. V was pared by 1 base and J by 0 bases, with 16 bases between. CDR3 nucleotide sequence: TGCGCCAGCAGCCAAGGATATGAGGCGACGAGCTCTGGAAACACCATATATTTT. It specifies CASSQGYEATSSGNTIYF.

This chain links TRBV29-1 with TRBJ1-2, with D tentatively TRBD1 (6 bases). The germline V and J ends were trimmed by 7 bases and 5 bases, with 17 bases remaining between them. This CDR3 is built from 13 residues. Germline V gene lookup returns CDR1 SQVTM and CDR2 ANQGSEA. CDR3 loop: CSAAGHETYGYTF. The CDR3 region has the DNA TGCAGCGCCGCGGGACATGAAACATATGGCTACACCTTC.

The CDR3, as DNA: TGCGCCAGCAGCTTGGCCGGGAATTCCTTTGCGCTCCCTAATGAAAAACTGTTTTTT. Its protein product is CASSLAGNSFALPNEKLFF. This sequence joins TRBV5-1 and TRBJ1-4; no firm D call. Trimming took 0 bases from V and 3 from J, leaving 21 bases between them. The germline V gene has CDR1 SGHRS and CDR2 YFSETQ. This CDR3 has 19 amino acids.

In its sample, this clonotype was seen many times. CDR3 in amino acids: CAIRQGLGKNIQYF. The CDR3 nucleotides are TGTGCCATCAGACAGGGGCTGGGCAAAAACATTCAGTACTTC. The chain has TRBV10-3 and TRBJ2-4; 7 bases align to TRBD1. V dropped 6 bases and J dropped 3; count of bases not matched to a gene: 5. This CDR3 has 14 residues. The germline gives CDR1 ENHRY, CDR2 SYGVKD.